The clone carrying this TCR beta chain was seen a handful of times. What it binds is not known. The data are from a study of T-cell memory formation after mild COVID-19. Whole-study results and caveats: Some SARS-CoV-2-responding clones were already detected in memory before infection. Clones contracting across day 15 to 85 had a balanced CD4/CD8 profile; later expanding clones leaned CD4+.

TCRdb reprocessed the 5' RACE reads via MiXCR and lists one record per CDR3 protein. In the table there are hundreds of thousands of distinct CDR3 sequences, roughly a quarter of which are singletons. Input material: PBMCs or a T cell subset sorted from them (not recorded which). This TCR came from an adult woman who had mild COVID-19 (a few samples of this study predate the infection). Cell type and time point are not known.

CDR3 in DNA: TGTGCCAGCAGCCGGACAGGGCCCTCCTACGAGCAGTACTTC. Its protein product is CASSRTGPSYEQYF. This sequence joins TRBV7-9 and TRBJ2-7, with 8 nucleotides matching TRBD1. The CDR3 loop spans 14 amino acids. V shed 5 bases, J shed 0 bases, and the junction held 3 bases outside the gene matches. Per germline, CDR1 SEHNR and CDR2 FQNEAQ (reference sequence).